This entry features one TCR beta chain sequence. The sample comes from a study of blood T cell repertoires in COVID-19. The CDR3 consists of 16 residues. V was cut by 4 bases and J by 4 bases, with 18 bases left in between. Per germline, CDR1 SGHRS and CDR2 YFSETQ. The protocol was immunoSEQ multiplex PCR, while the TCRdb copy is restricted to in-frame clones and leaves out a portion. The sample shows 150,000 to 170,000 clones, 91% of them seen only once. The sequence was obtained from a man between 45 and 60 years old with acute or convalescent COVID-19. The sequenced sample consisted of peripheral blood. The V call is TRBV5-1, the J call TRBJ1-3; D is ambiguous. The CDR3: CASSPGLPGSGNTIYF. The DNA of the CDR3 is TGCGCCAGCAGCCCGGGGTTGCCGGGGTCCGGAAACACCATATATTTT.